These 16 T cell receptor beta chains were sequenced from one sample in a study of T cell responses to AZD1222 COVID-19 vaccine. Sequenced by immunoSEQ multiplex PCR; TCRdb stores in-frame clones only, minus some. The table lists around 72,000 clones, around 86% of them singletons. Source: peripheral blood, taken on day 0 of AZD1222 vaccination. The source of these receptors is an adult in good health.

The CDR3 coding sequence is TGTGCCAGCAGCTTTAAGGGCTCGGGACTAGCCAAAAACATTCAGTACTTC. Its protein product is CASSFKGSGLAKNIQYF. The chain carries TRBV7-8 and TRBJ2-4; maybe TRBD2 (6 bases). The CDR3 runs 17 residues. Germline-derived CDR1 and CDR2 are SGHVS and FQNEAQ. Trimming took 3 bases from V and 0 from J, leaving 15 bases between them.

With regard to this clone: At one end, the junction sequence differs from germline, possibly due to a read error. The rearrangement uses TRBV6-2 or TRBV6-3 and TRBJ2-5; TRBD2 agrees at 13 bases. The CDR3 is made up of 14 amino acids. Germline assignment: CDR1 MNHEY and CDR2 SVGEGT. The CDR3 protein is CASSWRTSGGSLDF. DNA for the CDR3: TGTGCCAGCAGTTGGCGGACTAGCGGGGGAAGCCTAGACTTC.

The chain joins TRBV2 to TRBJ1-5; D possibly corresponds to TRBD1 (6 bases). Trimming left V 5 bases short and J 0 bases short, with 14 bases between. The germline CDR1 and CDR2 sequences are SNHLY and FYNNEI. CDR3 length: 16 residues. In DNA, the CDR3 is TGTGCCAGCAGTAGAGAAGGGGGTTATAGCAATCAGCCCCAGCATTTT. Translated: CASSREGGYSNQPQHF.

The gene calls are TRBV5-1 and TRBJ2-1; possibly TRBD2 for D (6 bases). Deletions cut 0 bases from V and 7 bases from J, with 11 bases between. Per germline, CDR1 SGHRS and CDR2 YFSETQ. The CDR3 loop spans 14 amino acids. CDR3 sequence: CASSLVLGGNEQFF. In DNA, the CDR3 is TGCGCCAGCAGCTTGGTCCTAGGAGGGAATGAGCAGTTCTTC. Combining the CDR3 with reference TRBV5-1 and TRBJ2-1 gives the whole variable domain KAGVTQTPRYLIKTRGQQVTLSCSPISGHRSVSWYQQTPGQGLQFLFEYFSETQRNKGNFPGRFSGRQFSNSRSEMNVSTLELGDSALYLCASSLVLGGNEQFFGPGTRLTVL.

In its sample, this clone was seen once. The rearrangement joins TRBV18 to TRBJ1-1, with D unresolved. CDR1 and CDR2 from the germline V gene are KGHSH and LQKENI. The CDR3 has 14 residues. V was trimmed by 2 bases and J by 6 bases, leaving 13 bases between them. CDR3 region: CASSPGQLRPEAFF. CDR3 DNA sequence: TGTGCCAGCTCACCAGGGCAGCTCCGGCCTGAAGCTTTCTTT.

This clone was seen a handful of times. At the DNA level, this CDR3 is encoded by other sequences in the same sample as well. J is TRBJ1-5 and V is TRBV30; D not certain. The length of the CDR3 is 12 residues. Germline V gene sequence: CDR1 GTSNPN, CDR2 SVGIG (reference sequence). Deletions cut 0 bases from V and 6 bases from J, with 6 bases between. The CDR3 region is CAWSVDPQPQHF. CDR3 coding DNA: TGTGCCTGGAGTGTTGACCCTCAGCCCCAGCATTTT.

The chain uses TRBV10-3 and TRBJ2-1, with 13 positions matching TRBD2. Germline CDR1 reads ENHRY; CDR2 reads SYGVKD. This CDR3 has 20 amino acids. Trimming took 4 bases from V and 2 from J; bases not matched to a gene: 14. The CDR3 reads CAISGDQLAGGPIPYNEQFF. The DNA for the CDR3 is TGTGCCATCAGTGGGGATCAACTAGCGGGGGGGCCAATCCCCTACAATGAGCAGTTCTTC.

V usage is TRBV6-2 or TRBV6-3 and J usage is TRBJ2-1, with 7 nucleotides matching TRBD1. Germline CDR1 reads MNHEY; CDR2 reads SVGEGT. This CDR3 contains 17 residues. Unmatched junction bases numbered 11, after V lost 2 bases and J lost 4 bases. The CDR3 spells CASSYGYRGKSYNEQFF. The DNA for the CDR3 is TGTGCCAGCAGTTACGGTTACAGGGGAAAGTCTTACAATGAGCAGTTCTTC.

J is TRBJ1-1 and V is TRBV2; D not resolved. This CDR3 region has 14 residues. CDR1 is SNHLY, CDR2 FYNNEI, per germline. Trimming took 6 bases from V and 6 from J, leaving 17 bases between them. CDR3 bases: TGTGCCAGCAGGGCGGATGCAAGAACGGCTGAAGCTTTCTTT. Its translation: CASRADARTAEAFF. Filled out from reference TRBV2 and TRBJ1-1, the complete variable domain reads EPEVTQTPSHQVTQMGQEVILRCVPISNHLYFYWYRQILGQKVEFLVSFYNNEISEKSEIFDDQFSVERPDGSNFTLKIRSTKLEDSAMYFCASRADARTAEAFFGQGTRLTVV.

This chain connects TRBV19 to TRBJ1-5; D is undetermined. Germline CDR1 is LNHDA and CDR2 is SQIVND (reference sequence). V was trimmed by 4 bases and J by 2 bases, leaving 9 bases between them. CDR3 length equals 14 residues. The CDR3 region is CASSTGGGNQPQHF. The CDR3 DNA follows: TGTGCCAGTAGTACGGGTGGGGGCAATCAGCCCCAGCATTTT. The complete variable domain, with remaining parts taken from reference TRBV19 and TRBJ1-5, reads DGGITQSPKYLFRKEGQNVTLSCEQNLNHDAMYWYRQDPGQGLRLIYYSQIVNDFQKGDIAEGYSVSREKKESFPLTVTSAQKNPTAFYLCASSTGGGNQPQHFGDGTRLSIL.

The chain joins TRBV5-6 to TRBJ1-4; TRBD1 aligns across 7 bases. Germline V lookup: CDR1 SGHDT, CDR2 YYEEEE. Trimming at V came to 1 base and at J to 4 bases, leaving 7 bases not matched to a gene. There are 16 residues in the CDR3. The CDR3, as DNA: TGTGCCAGCAGCTTGACCCCGGCAGGGGGTAATGAAAAACTGTTTTTT. Translation gives CASSLTPAGGNEKLFF.

The rearrangement uses TRBV7-9 and TRBJ1-2; no clear D gene. The CDR3 runs 15 residues. Germline V lookup: CDR1 SEHNR, CDR2 FQNEAQ (reference sequence). Trimming took off 5 bases at V and 0 bases at J, with 13 bases between the two ends. CDR3 sequence (DNA): TGTGCCAGCAGCCCACCGGGAGCTACTAACTATGGCTACACCTTC. Translation: CASSPPGATNYGYTF. Complete variable domain (other parts from reference TRBV7-9 and TRBJ1-2): DTGVSQNPRHKITKRGQNVTFRCDPISEHNRLYWYRQTLGQGPEFLTYFQNEAQLEKSRLLSDRFSAERPKGSFSTLEIQRTEQGDSAMYLCASSPPGATNYGYTFGSGTRLTVV.

J is TRBJ1-6 and V is TRBV27; weak D call: TRBD1 (6 bases). Germline V CDR1 and CDR2: MNHEY, SMNVEV (reference sequence). V shed 8 bases and J shed 10 bases, with 15 bases lying between them. The CDR3 spans 13 residues. This CDR3 is CASFTGNGSPLHF. CDR3 nucleotides: TGTGCCAGCTTTACAGGGAACGGGTCACCCCTCCACTTT.

This clone was counted a single time. The V call is TRBV7-3, the J call TRBJ1-5; a possible D gene is TRBD1 (6 bases). The CDR3 length is 15 residues. V was shortened by 5 bases and J by 4 bases, with 15 bases between the two germline ends. Germline V CDR1 and CDR2: SGHTA, FQGTGA. CDR3 nucleotides: TGTGCCAGCAGCCCCAATGGGGGCGGGAATCAGCCCCAGCATTTT. Residues: CASSPNGGGNQPQHF. Variable domain in full (rest from reference TRBV7-3 and TRBJ1-5): GAGVSQTPSNKVTEKGKYVELRCDPISGHTALYWYRQSLGQGPEFLIYFQGTGAADDSGLPNDRFFAVRPEGSVSTLKIQRTERGDSAVYLCASSPNGGGNQPQHFGDGTRLSIL.

V usage is TRBV4-1 and J usage is TRBJ1-6, with a tentative D call TRBD1 (5 bases). Deletions cut 0 bases from V and 10 bases from J, with 19 bases between. The CDR3 runs 17 residues. The V gene's germline CDR1 is MGHRA and CDR2 YSYEKL. CDR3 bases: TGCGCCAGCAGCCAAGATCTGTGGGCGGCTAAGGGGTCACCCCTCCACTTT. This translates into CASSQDLWAAKGSPLHF.

The chain joins TRBV5-4 to TRBJ2-1; D unresolved. The CDR3 covers 14 residues. The V end lost 0 bases, the J end lost 0 bases, and 4 bases lay between the germline ends. The V gene's germline CDR1 is SGHNT and CDR2 YYREEE (reference sequence). This CDR3 reads CASSLASSYNEQFF. Written as DNA, the CDR3 is TGTGCCAGCAGCTTGGCTAGCTCCTACAATGAGCAGTTCTTC. Full variable domain (outside the CDR3, taken from reference TRBV5-4 and TRBJ2-1): ETGVTQSPTHLIKTRGQQVTLRCSSQSGHNTVSWYQQALGQGPQFIFQYYREEENGRGNFPPRFSGLQFPNYSSELNVNALELDDSALYLCASSLASSYNEQFFGPGTRLTVL.